Detailed here is one TCR beta chain. The sample is drawn from a study of blood T cell repertoires in COVID-19. Original data processing: From reference gene primer amplification, estimates of nucleated cell counts were derived. Sequencing used immunoSEQ multiplex PCR; TCRdb keeps in-frame clones, though not all of them. V and J calls plus clone size are reproduced from that table; the DNA served to infer D and trimming. Of around 67,000 clones detected, roughly 81% appear once; the ten largest clones hold 9.2%. From germline, CDR1 is SGHRS and CDR2 YFSETQ. V lost 1 base and J 2 bases, leaving 10 bases between the germline ends. The CDR3 covers 15 residues.

Sequencing was performed on peripheral blood. The clonotype was recovered from a human donor in a cohort sampled during active COVID-19. This sequence joins TRBV5-1 and TRBJ2-1, with D possibly matching TRBD1 (5 bases). The CDR3 is CASSLTGHTYNEQFF. As DNA, the CDR3 is TGCGCCAGCAGCTTGACTGGACACACCTACAATGAGCAGTTCTTC.